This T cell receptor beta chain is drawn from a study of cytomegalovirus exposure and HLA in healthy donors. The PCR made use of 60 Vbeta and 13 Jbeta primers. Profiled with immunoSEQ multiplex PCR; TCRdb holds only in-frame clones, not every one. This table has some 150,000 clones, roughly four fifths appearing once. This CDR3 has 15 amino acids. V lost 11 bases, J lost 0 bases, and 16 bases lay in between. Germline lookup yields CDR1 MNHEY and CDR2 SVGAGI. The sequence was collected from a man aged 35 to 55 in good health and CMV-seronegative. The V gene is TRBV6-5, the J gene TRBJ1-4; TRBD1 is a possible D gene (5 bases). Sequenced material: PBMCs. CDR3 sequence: CAGTMGHATNEKLFF. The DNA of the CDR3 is TGTGCCGGCACCATGGGGCATGCAACTAATGAAAAACTGTTTTTT.